One and the same sample provided the 9 T cell receptor beta chains below, sequenced in a study of shared clonotypes between healthy human individuals (TCRdb year 2020). Libraries were constructed by the immunoSEQ multiplex PCR assay. The table was pulled from immuneACCESS by TCRdb, which kept in-frame rearrangements only. Such tables lose some clones; where checked, under half of the loss comes from unresolved V genes, and the rest has no known cause. Recorded for this sample are some 2,100,000 clones; around 95% of them occurred a single time. The leading ten clones occupy around 0.13% of the sample. The specimen sequenced was naive CD4+ T cells sorted from blood. The cell subset or site label on this specimen signifies: CD45RA+ positively selected. The receptor source for this set is a man aged 18 to 35 in good health.

The rearrangement uses TRBV27 and TRBJ1-4, with 10 bases that match TRBD1. CDR1 and CDR2 from the germline V gene are MNHEY and SMNVEV (reference sequence). The V and J ends lost 0 bases and 10 bases, in that order; junction bases with no gene match: 5. This CDR3 contains 15 residues. The CDR3 nucleotides read TGTGCCAGCAGTTTATCCGACGGGACAGGGGTAAAACTGTTTTTT. Amino acid sequence: CASSLSDGTGVKLFF.

This clone was counted a single time. V gene TRBV5-1 combines with J gene TRBJ2-3, with 9 bases matching TRBD2. CDR1 is SGHRS and CDR2 is YFSETQ in the germline V gene. CDR3 size: 16 residues. The trim removed 4 bases at V and 4 bases at J, leaving 10 bases unmatched. The chain's CDR3 is CASSTLASGTADTQYF. CDR3 DNA sequence: TGCGCCAGCAGCACCCTGGCTAGCGGGACCGCAGATACGCAGTATTTT.

This sequence joins TRBV2 and TRBJ2-7; 8 nucleotides match TRBD1. The CDR3 totals 14 residues. Germline V gene lookup returns CDR1 SNHLY and CDR2 FYNNEI. V shed 6 bases and J 3 bases; nucleotides not matched to a gene: 7. The CDR3 coding sequence is TGTGCCAGCAGAGCCCGGGACAGGTTCTACGAGCAGTACTTC. Its translation: CASRARDRFYEQYF. The whole variable domain, filled in from reference TRBV2 and TRBJ2-7, reads EPEVTQTPSHQVTQMGQEVILRCVPISNHLYFYWYRQILGQKVEFLVSFYNNEISEKSEIFDDQFSVERPDGSNFTLKIRSTKLEDSAMYFCASRARDRFYEQYFGPGTRLTVT.

As for this clone: Additional DNA sequences in this sample encode the identical CDR3. The chain is built from TRBV6-5 and TRBJ1-6, with 9 bases matching TRBD1. The ends lost 2 bases at V and 7 bases at J; junction bases unmatched: 0. Germline CDR1 and CDR2: MNHEY and SVGAGI. CDR3 length: 14 residues. CDR3 nucleotides: TGTGCCAGCAGTTACGACAGGGGGAATTCACCCCTCCACTTT. It specifies CASSYDRGNSPLHF.

The count of this clone is one. For the CDR3, the DNA is TGTGCCACCAGCAGAGATGGGCAGAATTCACCCCTCCACTTT. Residues: CATSRDGQNSPLHF. The chain carries TRBV15 and TRBJ1-6; unclear D gene. The germline V gene has CDR1 LNHNV and CDR2 YYDKDF (reference sequence). CDR3 length: 14 residues. Trimming took 0 bases from V and 7 from J, leaving 7 bases between them.

The V call is TRBV4-1, the J call TRBJ2-7, with 9 bases lining up with TRBD1. The ends lost 4 bases at V and 0 bases at J; junction bases unmatched: 4. Germline-derived CDR1 and CDR2 are MGHRA and YSYEKL. The length of the CDR3 is 15 residues. The CDR3 DNA reads as TGCGCCAGCAGCCCCGGGGACAGGGTCTCCTACGAGCAGTACTTC. Translating gives CASSPGDRVSYEQYF.

The rearrangement links TRBV28 to TRBJ2-7; 9 bases map to TRBD1. This CDR3 spans 16 amino acids. Germline V gene data show CDR1 as MDHEN and CDR2 as SYDVKM. The trim removed 7 bases at V and 3 bases at J, leaving 13 bases unmatched. CDR3 nucleotide sequence: TGTGCCAGCATTACCCCACGACCGGGACAGGGCTACGAGCAGTACTTC. The encoded protein is CASITPRPGQGYEQYF.

This clone was observed once. The sample has other DNA sequences that encode this CDR3 too. This chain uses TRBV7-2 with TRBJ1-3, with D hard to call. Germline loops: CDR1 SGHTA, CDR2 FQGNSA. The CDR3 runs to 12 residues. V was trimmed by 2 bases and J by 4 bases, leaving 3 bases between them. The chain's CDR3 is CASSLRGNTIYF. DNA for the CDR3: TGTGCCAGCAGCTTACGGGGAAACACCATATATTTT.

The CDR3, as DNA: TGTGCCAGCAGTGAAGAGGCTAGCGGCGCAGATACGCAGTATTTT. It encodes CASSEEASGADTQYF. The gene calls are TRBV2 and TRBJ2-3; 7 nucleotides line up with TRBD2. V shed 1 base and J 4 bases; nucleotides not matched to a gene: 5. The CDR3 spans 15 residues. Germline assignment: CDR1 SNHLY and CDR2 FYNNEI.